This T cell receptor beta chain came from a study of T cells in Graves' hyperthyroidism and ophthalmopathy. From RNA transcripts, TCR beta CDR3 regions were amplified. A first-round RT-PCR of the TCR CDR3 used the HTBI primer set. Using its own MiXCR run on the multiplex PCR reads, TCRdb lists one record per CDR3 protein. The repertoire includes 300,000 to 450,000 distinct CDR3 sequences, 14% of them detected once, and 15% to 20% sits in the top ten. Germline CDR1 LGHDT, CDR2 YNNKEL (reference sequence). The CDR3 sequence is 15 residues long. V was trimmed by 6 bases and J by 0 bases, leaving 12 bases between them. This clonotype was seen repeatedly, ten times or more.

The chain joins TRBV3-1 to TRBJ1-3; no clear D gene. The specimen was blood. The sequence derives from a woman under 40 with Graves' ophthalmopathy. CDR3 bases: TGTGCCAGCAGTGGCTTCTCGGGCTCTGGAAACACCATATATTTT. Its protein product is CASSGFSGSGNTIYF.